The 21 T cell receptor beta chains given below trace back to one sample, sequenced in a study of metastatic and nonmetastatic thyroid tumors. TCRdb re-called the PCR reads with MiXCR. The sample has approximately 28,000 clones, roughly 25% seen once. All patients were untreated before thyroid surgery. Sequenced sample: blood. These receptors originate from a female donor with papillary thyroid cancer or a benign thyroid nodule (not recorded which). Some clones in this sample may be carry-over from other donors' samples.

This clone has only a few counts. Relative to the germline gene, one junction end is altered; a read error may explain this. The chain links TRBV2 to TRBJ2-7; D is ambiguous. The CDR3 is made up of 13 amino acids. Germline V lookup: CDR1 SNHLY, CDR2 FYNNEI. CDR3 coding DNA: TGTGCCAGCAGGGAAACGAATCTGGTCGAGCGGTACTTC. This sequence encodes CASRETNLVERYF.

This clone has ten or more counts. This chain joins TRBV20-1 and TRBJ1-6; 7 nucleotides align to TRBD1. Germline V gene lookup returns CDR1 DFQATT and CDR2 SNEGSKA (reference sequence). There are 17 residues in the CDR3. V lost 0 bases, J lost 7 bases, and 12 bases stayed unmatched. Here the CDR3 reads CSARDRLGGGRNSPLHF. In DNA form, the CDR3 reads TGCAGTGCTAGAGATAGGTTAGGGGGCGGTCGGAATTCACCCCTCCACTTT.

This chain uses TRBV28 with TRBJ2-5, with D unclear. V was pared by 7 bases and J by 1 base, with 10 bases between. The germline gives CDR1 MDHEN, CDR2 SYDVKM. The CDR3 covers 13 residues. The chain's CDR3 is CASISVTQETQYF. CDR3 DNA: TGTGCCAGCATATCAGTGACCCAAGAGACCCAGTACTTC.

The chain combines TRBV7-3 with TRBJ1-1; perhaps TRBD1 as D (6 bases). V lost 5 bases and J lost 8, with 18 bases in between. This CDR3 region has 14 residues. Germline values: CDR1 SGHTA, CDR2 FQGTGA. The CDR3 reads CASSQGLGQGEAFF. DNA for the CDR3: TGTGCCAGCAGCCAAGGACTAGGGCAGGGGGAAGCTTTCTTT.

The chain has TRBV6-1 and TRBJ2-7; 7 nucleotides match TRBD1. CDR1 is MNHNS, CDR2 SASEGT, per germline. V lost 5 bases and J lost 0; bases outside the gene matches: 10. This CDR3 contains 16 residues. The CDR3, as DNA: TGTGCCAGCAGTCGTTCCCCGGGACAGAGCTCCTACGAGCAGTACTTC. This sequence encodes CASSRSPGQSSYEQYF.

The genes are TRBV28 and TRBJ1-2; 9 bases align to TRBD1. In germline, CDR1 is MDHEN, CDR2 SYDVKM. The junction had 7 bases not matched to a gene; V was cut back by 5 bases and J by 6 bases. This CDR3 has 14 amino acids. The CDR3 DNA reads TGTGCCAGCAGTAGCCGGGACAGGGTGGATGGCTACACCTTC. Its translation: CASSSRDRVDGYTF.

A note on this clone: Its ends do not fully match the called genes, so a read error is possible. The chain has TRBV6-5 and TRBJ2-6; perhaps TRBD1 as D (6 bases). Germline V gene data show CDR1 as MNHEY and CDR2 as SVGAGI. There are 17 residues in the CDR3. CDR3 in DNA: TGTGCCAGCAGTTACTCACCCTTTCACTCTGGGGACAACGTACTGACTTTC. Amino acid sequence: CASSYSPFHSGDNVLTF.

This clone was seen at least ten times. The chain is built from TRBV7-6 and TRBJ2-5; 13 bases match TRBD2. Germline CDR1 SGHVS, CDR2 FNYEAQ. The CDR3 covers 16 residues. V was clipped by 5 bases and J by 5 bases; unmatched bases: 8. CDR3 sequence: CASSPSLAGGSETQYF. CDR3 sequence (DNA): TGTGCCAGCAGCCCTTCACTAGCGGGAGGGTCGGAGACCCAGTACTTC.

This clone was picked up a small number of times. V usage is TRBV19 and J usage is TRBJ1-2; TRBD1 agrees at 7 bases. This CDR3 has 16 residues. V lost 8 bases to trimming and J lost 4 bases; unmatched junction nucleotides: 16. Germline V gene sequence: CDR1 LNHDA, CDR2 SQIVND (reference sequence). CDR3 in DNA: TGTGCCAGTCAACAAAGCGCAGGGGGGCTCGGCTATGGCTACACCTTC. This codes for CASQQSAGGLGYGYTF.

This chain links TRBV20-1 with TRBJ2-1; the match to TRBD2 covers 8 bases. Germline V gene sequence: CDR1 DFQATT, CDR2 SNEGSKA (reference sequence). The ends lost 0 bases at V and 6 bases at J; junction bases unmatched: 16. The CDR3 totals 18 residues. The CDR3, as DNA: TGCAGTGCTAGAGATCAGCAGCGGGAGACCGGGCCATTCAATGAGCAGTTCTTC. It encodes CSARDQQRETGPFNEQFF.

The table lists this clone with many counts. The identical CDR3 is also encoded by other nucleotide sequences in the sample. The chain recombines TRBV12-3 or TRBV12-4 with TRBJ2-2, with TRBD2 matching over 7 bases. The V and J ends lost 0 bases and 5 bases, in that order; junction bases with no gene match: 12. The CDR3 is 18 amino acids. CDR3 DNA: TGTGCCAGCAGTTTAGCGCTGGTGGGCGGGAGTTTGACCGGGGAGCTGTTTTTT. It yields the protein CASSLALVGGSLTGELFF.

About this clone itself: A much larger clone differs by one base, so this may be a read error. The rearrangement joins TRBV7-9 to TRBJ2-2, with D perhaps matching TRBD2 (6 bases). This CDR3 spans 14 amino acids. V shed 7 bases and J shed 6 bases, with 15 bases lying between them. Per the germline V gene, CDR1 is SEHNR and CDR2 is FQNEAQ (reference sequence). The CDR3 DNA sequence: TGTGCCAGCACCATACGGAGGGAGGCCGGGGAGCTGTTTTTT. Translation: CASTIRREAGELFF.

On this clone itself: A much more abundant neighbour one base away suggests this may be a read error. Other DNA sequences in the same sample also yield this CDR3. The rearrangement uses TRBV3-1 and TRBJ2-1; D is uncertain. V was trimmed by 2 bases and J by 5 bases, leaving 10 bases between them. The CDR3 covers 14 residues. From germline, CDR1 is LGHDT and CDR2 YNNKEL (reference sequence). CDR3 region: CASSQLDGDNEQFF. In DNA form, the CDR3 reads TGTGCCAGCAGCCAATTAGATGGGGACAATGAGCAGTTCTTC.

This chain connects TRBV28 to TRBJ2-7; D is possibly TRBD1 (6 bases). The germline V gene has CDR1 MDHEN and CDR2 SYDVKM. V gave up 1 base and J gave up 4 bases, with 14 bases separating them. This CDR3 has 15 amino acids. The CDR3 sequence: CASSLYSLGAYEQYF. CDR3 coding DNA: TGTGCCAGCAGTTTATACTCCCTGGGGGCGTACGAGCAGTACTTC.

This chain uses TRBV9 with TRBJ2-2; D uncertain. Germline loops: CDR1 SGDLS, CDR2 YYNGEE. Trimming removed 0 bases from V and 7 bases from J, with 7 bases in between. The length of the CDR3 is 13 residues. The CDR3 region has the DNA TGTGCCAGCAGCGTAGACTTTGGCGGGGAGCTGTTTTTT. Protein sequence: CASSVDFGGELFF.

Ten or more counts support this clone. The V call is TRBV15, the J call TRBJ1-2, with D possibly being TRBD1 (5 bases). This CDR3 spans 16 amino acids. Germline V gene data show CDR1 as LNHNV and CDR2 as YYDKDF (reference sequence). The V and J ends lost 4 bases and 0 bases respectively, with 15 bases between them. This CDR3 reads CATSNRQFSPNYGYTF. CDR3 coding DNA: TGTGCCACCAGCAACAGACAGTTTTCCCCTAACTATGGCTACACCTTC.

The chain employs TRBV9 and TRBJ1-1; D is undetermined. The CDR3 totals 16 residues. Trimming took off 3 bases at V and 0 bases at J, with 15 bases between the two ends. Germline CDR1 SGDLS, CDR2 YYNGEE. CDR3 region: CASSETHVDVNTEAFF. The CDR3 bases are TGTGCCAGCAGCGAGACACATGTGGACGTGAACACTGAAGCTTTCTTT.

There are many counts of this clone. The junction departs from the called germline gene at one end, perhaps through a read error. The rearrangement links TRBV7-7 to TRBJ2-7; D may be TRBD1 (6 bases). Germline V gene sequence: CDR1 SSHAT, CDR2 FNYEAQ (reference sequence). The CDR3 sequence is 13 residues long. The CDR3 nucleotides are TGTGCTAGCAGCCGGGACACTAACTACGAGCAGTACTTC. This gives the protein CASSRDTNYEQYF.

This chain uses TRBV11-2 with TRBJ1-4; 7 bases map to TRBD1. The CDR3 runs to 16 residues. With V trimmed by 3 bases and J by 5 bases, 9 bases remained unmatched. Germline V gene lookup returns CDR1 SGHAT and CDR2 FQNNGV. CDR3 residues: CASSLGSGTVNEKLFF. As DNA, the CDR3 is TGTGCCAGCAGCTTGGGATCCGGGACAGTGAATGAAAAACTGTTTTTT.

The DNA for the CDR3 is TGCGCCAGCAGCTTGGTTGGTAGCGGGCATACGGGAGATACGCAGTATTTT. This sequence encodes CASSLVGSGHTGDTQYF. The chain links TRBV5-1 to TRBJ2-3; TRBD2 agrees at 7 bases. Germline CDR1 is SGHRS and CDR2 is YFSETQ. The CDR3 length is 17 residues. The trim removed 0 bases at V and 5 bases at J, leaving 12 bases unmatched.

This clone was seen at least ten times. The chain joins TRBV5-1 to TRBJ1-2, with D hard to call. V was cut by 4 bases and J by 1 base, with 11 bases left in between. CDR3 size: 14 residues. Germline-derived CDR1 and CDR2 are SGHRS and YFSETQ. This CDR3 is CASSPLRVNYGYTF. CDR3 nucleotides: TGCGCCAGCAGCCCCCTACGTGTTAACTATGGCTACACCTTC.